This T cell receptor (beta chain) stems from a study of shared clonotypes between healthy human individuals. Study findings and constraints: On the whole, naive subsets had larger estimated richness than memory subsets had. The sampled material consisted only of blood, and tissue repertoires are likely to differ.

Every immunoSEQ plate was one replicate of a subset's evenly spread DNA. Sequencing used immunoSEQ multiplex PCR; TCRdb keeps in-frame clones, though not all of them. Counted here are approximately 2.1 million clones, more than 80% occurring once; the ten biggest clones make up under 0.45%. This clone was seen only a few times. Its antigen is not identified. From germline, CDR1 is GTSNPN and CDR2 SVGIG (reference sequence). CDR3 length: 13 amino acids. The V segment lost 8 bases and the J segment 5 bases; nucleotides outside the gene matches: 9. V is TRBV30 and J is TRBJ1-5; TRBD1 matches 7 bases. The sequenced sample consisted of naive CD4+ T cells from PBMCs. Specified subset: CD45RA+ positively selected. The source of this sequence is a man aged 18 to 35 in good health. Some clones in this sample may be carry-over from other donors' samples. DNA for the CDR3: TGTGCCCTCGGGAGCCAGGGGGATCAGCCCCAGCATTTT. The encoded protein is CALGSQGDQPQHF.